This T cell receptor (beta chain) originates from a study of monozygotic twins with inflammatory bowel disease. Study-level results: A reduction in TCRbeta diversity (inverse Simpson) was seen in IBD patients relative to healthy co-twins. Researchers reported no repertoire similarity difference between concordant and discordant twins, possibly from limited power.

As regards this clonotype: What it recognizes is unknown.

Per TCR library, around 4,000 ng of total RNA was used. Investigators made cDNA in eight separate reactions per sample. TCRdb re-called the 5' RACE reads, yielding one record per CDR3 amino acid sequence without DNA. This repertoire includes around 370,000 distinct CDR3 sequences. The TCR originated in a human donor with ulcerative colitis or Crohn's disease, or a healthy co-twin of an affected twin (not recorded which). The sample consisted of blood.

CDR3 sequence: CASSLVVVGSGYTF. The chain links TRBV7-2 to TRBJ1-2. This CDR3 region has 14 residues. Germline CDR1 SGHTA, CDR2 FQGNSA.